This T cell receptor (beta chain) was documented in a study of CD8+CD57+ T cells in acquired aplastic anemia. Study-wide findings and caveats: Overlap between patients and controls comprised 25 to 35 CD8+ CDR3 sequences.

It was genomic DNA that served as the template for profiling TCR beta VDJ and CDR3. Each CDR3 protein is one row after TCRdb ran MiXCR on the reads. The table includes just over 400,000 distinct CDR3 sequences, about two thirds detected once. On this clonotype itself: What it binds is unknown.

Germline V lookup: CDR1 MNHEY, CDR2 SVGAGI. This CDR3 is 12 amino acids long. The junction had 3 bases not matched to a gene; V was cut back by 6 bases and J by 7 bases. The clonotype originates from a human donor in good health, serving as a control. Specimen: sorted CD4+, CD8+, or CD8+CD57+ T cells (not recorded which) from PBMCs. The chain uses TRBV6-5 and TRBJ1-2; 9 bases fit TRBD1. DNA for the CDR3: TGTGCCAGCAGCACAGGGGGCGGTGGCTACACCTTC. Translating it yields CASSTGGGGYTF.